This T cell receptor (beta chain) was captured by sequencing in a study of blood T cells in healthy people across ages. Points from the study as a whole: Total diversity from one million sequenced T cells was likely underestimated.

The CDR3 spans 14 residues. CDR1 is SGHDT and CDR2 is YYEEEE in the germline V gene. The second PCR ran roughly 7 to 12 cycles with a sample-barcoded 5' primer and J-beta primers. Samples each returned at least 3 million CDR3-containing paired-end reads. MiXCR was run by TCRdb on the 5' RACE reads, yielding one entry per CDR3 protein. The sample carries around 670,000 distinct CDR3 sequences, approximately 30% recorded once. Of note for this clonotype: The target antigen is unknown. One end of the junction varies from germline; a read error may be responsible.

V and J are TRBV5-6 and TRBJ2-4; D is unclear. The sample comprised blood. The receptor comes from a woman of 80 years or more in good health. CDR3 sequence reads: CVSSLFGVGDIQYF. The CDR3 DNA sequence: TGTGTCAGCAGCTTGTTTGGGGTTGGAGACATTCAGTACTTC.